This T cell receptor beta chain was captured in a study of T cell responses to AZD1222 COVID-19 vaccine. Some clones are missing from TCRdb's copy, which holds only in-frame ones; the method was immunoSEQ multiplex PCR. This table holds 150,000 to 200,000 clones, around 94% found once. This clone has just one count. Trimming pared 4 bases from V and 1 base from J, leaving 13 bases between. Germline V gene sequence: CDR1 MNHEY, CDR2 SVGAGI. CDR3 length: 15 amino acids. The source was peripheral blood, collected 28 days after the second AZD1222 dose. The chain employs TRBV6-5 and TRBJ1-1, with TRBD1 as a possible D gene (5 bases). This clonotype was sampled from an adult who received the AZD1222 COVID-19 vaccine. The CDR3, as DNA: TGTGCCAGCAGTTTCTCCCTGGGGCAGAACACTGAAGCTTTCTTT. Amino acids: CASSFSLGQNTEAFF.